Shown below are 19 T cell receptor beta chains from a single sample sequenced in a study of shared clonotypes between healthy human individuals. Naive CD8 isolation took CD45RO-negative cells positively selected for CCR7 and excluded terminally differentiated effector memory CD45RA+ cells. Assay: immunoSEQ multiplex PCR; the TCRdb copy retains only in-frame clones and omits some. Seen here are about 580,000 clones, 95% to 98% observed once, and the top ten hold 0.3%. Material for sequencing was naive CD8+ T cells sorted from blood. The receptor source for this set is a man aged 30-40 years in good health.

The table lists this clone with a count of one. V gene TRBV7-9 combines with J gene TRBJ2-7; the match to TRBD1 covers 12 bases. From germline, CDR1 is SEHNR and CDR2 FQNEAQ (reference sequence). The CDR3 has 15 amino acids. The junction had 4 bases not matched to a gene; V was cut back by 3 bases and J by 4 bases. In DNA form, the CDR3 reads TGTGCCAGCAGCTTGGGGGACAGGGGGCTTTACGAGCAGTACTTC. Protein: CASSLGDRGLYEQYF.

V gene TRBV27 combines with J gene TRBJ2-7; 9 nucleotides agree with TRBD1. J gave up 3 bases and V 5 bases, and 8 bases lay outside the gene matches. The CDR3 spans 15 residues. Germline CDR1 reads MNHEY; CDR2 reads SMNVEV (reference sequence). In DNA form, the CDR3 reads TGTGCCAGCAGTCCGGGACAGGGACTTCTCTACGAGCAGTACTTC. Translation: CASSPGQGLLYEQYF.

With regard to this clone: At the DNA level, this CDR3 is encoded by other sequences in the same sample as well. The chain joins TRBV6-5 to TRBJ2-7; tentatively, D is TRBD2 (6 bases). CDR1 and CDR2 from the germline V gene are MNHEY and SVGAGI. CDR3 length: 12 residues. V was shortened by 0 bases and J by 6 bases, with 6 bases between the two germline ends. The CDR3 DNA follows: TGTGCCAGCAGTTACTCGGGGGGCGAGCAGTACTTC. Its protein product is CASSYSGGEQYF.

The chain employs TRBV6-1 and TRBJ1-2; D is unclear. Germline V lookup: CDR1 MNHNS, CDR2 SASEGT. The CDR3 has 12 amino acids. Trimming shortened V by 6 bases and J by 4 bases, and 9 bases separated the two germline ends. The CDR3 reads CASRAPGYGYTF. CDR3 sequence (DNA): TGTGCCAGCAGAGCTCCGGGCTATGGCTACACCTTC.

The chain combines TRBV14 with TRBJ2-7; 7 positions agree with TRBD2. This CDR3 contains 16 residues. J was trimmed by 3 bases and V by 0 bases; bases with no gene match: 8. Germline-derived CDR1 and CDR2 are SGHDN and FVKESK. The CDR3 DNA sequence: TGTGCCAGCAGCCAAGAAAAGGGAGCGGGGCGCTACGAGCAGTACTTC. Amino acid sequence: CASSQEKGAGRYEQYF.

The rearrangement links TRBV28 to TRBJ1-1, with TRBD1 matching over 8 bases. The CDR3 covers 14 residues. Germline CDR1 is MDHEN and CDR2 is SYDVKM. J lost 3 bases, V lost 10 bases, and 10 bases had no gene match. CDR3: CATDRTGLYTEAFF. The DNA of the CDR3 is TGTGCCACTGACCGGACAGGGTTGTACACTGAAGCTTTCTTT. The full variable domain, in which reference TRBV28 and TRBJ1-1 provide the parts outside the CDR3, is DVKVTQSSRYLVKRTGEKVFLECVQDMDHENMFWYRQDPGLGLRLIYFSYDVKMKEKGDIPEGYSVSREKKERFSLILESASTNQTSMYLCATDRTGLYTEAFFGQGTRLTVV.

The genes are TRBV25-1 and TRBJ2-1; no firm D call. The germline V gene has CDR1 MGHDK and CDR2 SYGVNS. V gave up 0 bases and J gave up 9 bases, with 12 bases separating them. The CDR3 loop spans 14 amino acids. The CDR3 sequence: CASSEYEWITEQFF. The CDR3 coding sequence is TGTGCCAGCAGTGAATATGAGTGGATTACTGAGCAGTTCTTC. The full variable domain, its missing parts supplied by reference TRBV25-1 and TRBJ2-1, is EADIYQTPRYLVIGTGKKITLECSQTMGHDKMYWYQQDPGMELHLIHYSYGVNSTEKGDLSSESTVSRIRTEHFPLTLESARPSHTSQYLCASSEYEWITEQFFGPGTRLTVL.

The CDR3: CASSERTGHYEQYF. CDR3 in DNA: TGCGCCAGCAGTGAGAGGACAGGACACTACGAGCAGTACTTC. V and J are TRBV10-1 and TRBJ2-7, with TRBD1 identical over 7 bases. The CDR3 covers 14 residues. Per germline, CDR1 WNHNN and CDR2 SYGVQD (reference sequence). The junction had 4 bases not matched to a gene; V was cut back by 2 bases and J by 3 bases.

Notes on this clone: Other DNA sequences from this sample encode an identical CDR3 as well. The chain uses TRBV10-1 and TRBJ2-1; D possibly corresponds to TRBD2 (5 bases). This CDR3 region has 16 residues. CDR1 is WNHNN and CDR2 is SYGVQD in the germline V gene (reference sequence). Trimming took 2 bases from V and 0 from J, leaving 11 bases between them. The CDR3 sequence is CASSESAGSSYNEQFF. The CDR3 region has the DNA TGCGCCAGCAGTGAGAGTGCGGGTAGCTCCTACAATGAGCAGTTCTTC.

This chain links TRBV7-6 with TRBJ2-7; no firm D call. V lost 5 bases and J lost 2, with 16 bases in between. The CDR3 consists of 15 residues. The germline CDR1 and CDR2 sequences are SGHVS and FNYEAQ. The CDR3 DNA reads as TGTGCCAGCAGCCCCTCTTATGGTTCGCCCTACGAGCAGTACTTC. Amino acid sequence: CASSPSYGSPYEQYF.

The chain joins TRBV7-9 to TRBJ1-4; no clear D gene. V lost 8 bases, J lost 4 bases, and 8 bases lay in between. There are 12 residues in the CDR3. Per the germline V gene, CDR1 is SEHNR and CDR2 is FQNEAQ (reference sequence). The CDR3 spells CASLGLNEKLFF. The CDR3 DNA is TGTGCCAGCCTAGGCCTTAATGAAAAACTGTTTTTT. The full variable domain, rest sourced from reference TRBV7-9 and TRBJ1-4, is DTGVSQNPRHKITKRGQNVTFRCDPISEHNRLYWYRQTLGQGPEFLTYFQNEAQLEKSRLLSDRFSAERPKGSFSTLEIQRTEQGDSAMYLCASLGLNEKLFFGSGTQLSVL.

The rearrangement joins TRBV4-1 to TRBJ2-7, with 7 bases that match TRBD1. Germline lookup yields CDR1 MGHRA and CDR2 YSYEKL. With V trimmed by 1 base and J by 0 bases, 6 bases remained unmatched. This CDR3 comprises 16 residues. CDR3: CASSQGWTGSSYEQYF. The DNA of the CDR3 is TGCGCCAGCAGCCAAGGCTGGACAGGATCCTCCTACGAGCAGTACTTC.

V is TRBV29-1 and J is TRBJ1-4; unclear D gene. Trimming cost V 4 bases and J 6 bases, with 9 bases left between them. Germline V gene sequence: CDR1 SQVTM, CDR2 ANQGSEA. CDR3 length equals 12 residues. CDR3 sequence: CSVVGQYEKLFF. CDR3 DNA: TGCAGCGTTGTTGGGCAGTATGAAAAACTGTTTTTT.

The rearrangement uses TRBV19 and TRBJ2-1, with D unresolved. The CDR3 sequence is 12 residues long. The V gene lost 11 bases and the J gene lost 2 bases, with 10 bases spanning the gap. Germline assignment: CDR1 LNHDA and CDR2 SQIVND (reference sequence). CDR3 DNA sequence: TGTGCCGTTCTGGCTCCCTACAATGAGCAGTTCTTC. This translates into CAVLAPYNEQFF.

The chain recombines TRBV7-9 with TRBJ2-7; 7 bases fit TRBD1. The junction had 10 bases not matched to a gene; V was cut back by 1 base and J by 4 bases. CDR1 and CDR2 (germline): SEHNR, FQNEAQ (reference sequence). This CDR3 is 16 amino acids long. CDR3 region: CASSLEGYGTDYEQYF. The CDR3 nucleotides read TGTGCCAGCAGCTTAGAAGGGTATGGGACAGATTACGAGCAGTACTTC.

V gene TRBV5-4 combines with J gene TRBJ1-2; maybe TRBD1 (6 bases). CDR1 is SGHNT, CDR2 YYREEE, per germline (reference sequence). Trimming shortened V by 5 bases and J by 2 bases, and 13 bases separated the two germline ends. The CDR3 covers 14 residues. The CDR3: CASRTQGWNYGYTF. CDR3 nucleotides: TGTGCCAGCAGAACACAGGGTTGGAACTATGGCTACACCTTC.

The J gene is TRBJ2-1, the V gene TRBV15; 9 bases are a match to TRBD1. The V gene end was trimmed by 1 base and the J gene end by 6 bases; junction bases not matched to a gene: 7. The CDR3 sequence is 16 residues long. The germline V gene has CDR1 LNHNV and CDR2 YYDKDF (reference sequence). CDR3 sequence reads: CATSRGRDRDLNEQFF. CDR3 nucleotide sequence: TGTGCCACCAGCAGAGGTCGGGACAGGGACCTCAATGAGCAGTTCTTC.

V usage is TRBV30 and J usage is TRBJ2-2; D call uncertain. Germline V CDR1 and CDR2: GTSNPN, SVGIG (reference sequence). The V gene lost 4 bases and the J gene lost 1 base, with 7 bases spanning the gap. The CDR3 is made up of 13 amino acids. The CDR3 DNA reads TGTGCCTGGATCCGGCGGAACACCGGGGAGCTGTTTTTT. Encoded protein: CAWIRRNTGELFF.

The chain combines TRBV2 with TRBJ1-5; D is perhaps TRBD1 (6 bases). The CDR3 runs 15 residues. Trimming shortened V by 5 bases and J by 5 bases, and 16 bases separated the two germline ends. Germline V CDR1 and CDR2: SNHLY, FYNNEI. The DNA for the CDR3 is TGTGCCAGCAGTCAAAATCAGGGGAGCGATCAGCCCCAGCATTTT. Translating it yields CASSQNQGSDQPQHF.